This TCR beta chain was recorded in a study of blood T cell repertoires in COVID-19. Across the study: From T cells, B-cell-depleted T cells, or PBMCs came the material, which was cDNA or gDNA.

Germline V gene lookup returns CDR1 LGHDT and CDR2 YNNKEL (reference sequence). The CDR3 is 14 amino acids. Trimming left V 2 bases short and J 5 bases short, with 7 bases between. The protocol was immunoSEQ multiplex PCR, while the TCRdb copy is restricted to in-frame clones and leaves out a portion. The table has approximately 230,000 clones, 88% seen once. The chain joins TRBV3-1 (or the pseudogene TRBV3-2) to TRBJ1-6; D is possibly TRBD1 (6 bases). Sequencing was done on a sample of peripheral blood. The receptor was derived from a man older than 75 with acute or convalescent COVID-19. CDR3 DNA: TGTGCCAGCAGCCAACACAGGGATAATTCACCCCTCCACTTT. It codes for CASSQHRDNSPLHF.